Listed below are T cell receptor beta chains from one sample, sequenced in a study of T cells after yellow fever vaccination. TCRdb itself ran the 5' RACE reads through MiXCR, one entry per CDR3 protein. The sample contains hundreds of thousands of distinct CDR3 sequences, about a fifth of which appear only once. Material: PBMCs, obtained 15 days after the yellow fever booster vaccination. Receptor source: a man in his thirties or forties who received the YFV17D yellow fever vaccine. CDR3s include the opening cysteine and the closing phenylalanine or tryptophan. Each record gives: D gene, V gene, clone size, J gene, CDR3 protein, CDR3 DNA. The D gene is left open where the match is weak. A row's size may be missing; if present it is once, few, many or a size class.

>NA|TRBV7-2|NA|TRBJ1-4
CASTPTSGTEKLFF
TGTGCCTCAACTCCTACGAGCGGCACCGAAAAACTGTTTTTT
>NA|TRBV20-1|few|TRBJ1-6
CSARAVNSPLHF
TGCAGTGCTAGGGCAGTTAATTCACCCCTCCACTTT
>NA|TRBV20-1|many|TRBJ1-1
CSARWTMNTEAFF
TGCAGTGCTAGATGGACAATGAACACTGAAGCTTTCTTT
>TRBD1|TRBV10-3|NA|TRBJ2-2
CAISPGQGTTGELFF
TGTGCCATCAGTCCCGGACAGGGAACCACCGGGGAGCTGTTTTTT
>NA|TRBV20-1|few|TRBJ2-3
CSARISVTDTQYF
TGCAGTGCTAGGATTAGCGTCACAGATACGCAGTATTTT
>NA|TRBV5-1|NA|TRBJ2-2
CASSWGHDTGELFF
TGCGCCAGCAGCTGGGGACACGACACCGGGGAGCTGTTTTTT
>NA|TRBV30|NA|TRBJ2-5
CAWAHLASQETQYF
TGTGCCTGGGCTCATCTAGCGTCGCAAGAGACCCAGTACTTC
>NA|TRBV7-9|NA|TRBJ2-4
CATSEQTLAKNIQYF
TGTGCCACCTCGGAACAGACCCTAGCCAAAAACATTCAGTACTTC
>TRBD1|TRBV5-1|NA|TRBJ2-7
CASSLAGTGYYEQYF
TGCGCCAGCAGCTTGGCCGGGACAGGCTACTACGAGCAGTACTTC
>TRBD1|TRBV14|few|TRBJ2-1
CASSQFAGQATYNEQFF
TGTGCCAGCAGCCAGTTTGCAGGACAGGCGACGTACAATGAGCAGTTCTTC
>NA|TRBV29-1|NA|TRBJ2-7
CSATTDYEQYF
TGCAGCGCCACGACGGACTACGAGCAGTACTTC
>NA|TRBV27|NA|TRBJ2-1
CASSLSIRGIDDEQFF
TGTGCCAGCAGTTTATCGATTCGGGGGATCGACGATGAGCAGTTCTTC
>NA|TRBV19|NA|TRBJ2-2
CASSLEALATGELFF
TGTGCCAGTAGTCTAGAAGCGCTAGCGACCGGGGAGCTGTTTTTT
>NA|TRBV18|few|TRBJ2-3
CASSPPGGNTDTQYF
TGTGCCAGCTCACCACCGGGCGGGAACACAGATACGCAGTATTTT
>TRBD2|TRBV7-8|few|TRBJ2-4
CASSLLAGGQNIQYF
TGTGCCAGCAGCTTACTAGCGGGAGGGCAAAACATTCAGTACTTC
>TRBD1|TRBV10-3|few|TRBJ2-1
CAISESGTGGLYEQFF
TGTGCCATCAGTGAGTCCGGGACAGGGGGTCTCTATGAGCAGTTCTTC
>TRBD1|TRBV5-1|NA|TRBJ2-3
CASSRGGSDTQYF
TGCGCCAGCAGTCGAGGGGGCTCAGATACGCAGTATTTT
>NA|TRBV10-3|few|TRBJ1-3
CAISRTQFSGNTIYF
TGTGCCATCAGTCGGACGCAGTTCTCTGGAAACACCATATATTTT
>TRBD2|TRBV27|NA|TRBJ2-3
CASSLMTGTSNSPIATQYF
TGTGCCAGCAGTTTGATGACCGGGACTAGCAATTCCCCCATTGCTACGCAGTATTTT
>TRBD1|TRBV5-6|few|TRBJ2-7
CASRQDRDTSEQYF
TGTGCCAGCAGACAGGACAGGGATACATCCGAGCAGTACTTC
>TRBD2|TRBV12-3/TRBV12-4|few|TRBJ2-5
CASSLSGMGETQYF
TGTGCCAGCAGTTTAAGCGGGATGGGAGAGACCCAGTACTTC
>TRBD1|TRBV4-3|NA|TRBJ2-7
CASSQIQGGIYEQYF
TGCGCCAGCAGCCAGATACAGGGGGGTATTTACGAGCAGTACTTC
>NA|TRBV20-1|NA|TRBJ2-3
CSAGAGLYTQYF
TGCAGTGCTGGAGCCGGGTTGTATACGCAGTATTTT
>NA|TRBV7-3|many|TRBJ2-7
CASSLAGKREQYF
TGTGCCAGCAGCTTAGCAGGGAAGAGGGAGCAGTACTTC
>NA|TRBV27|few|TRBJ2-3
CASSFRARTDTQYF
TGTGCCAGCAGTTTTCGGGCTCGCACAGATACGCAGTATTTT
>NA|TRBV6-5|few|TRBJ2-1
CASSYGQRNEQFF
TGTGCCAGCAGTTATGGCCAACGGAATGAGCAGTTCTTC
>TRBD1|TRBV5-1|few|TRBJ1-5
CASSPAGQGVGNQPQHF
TGCGCCAGCAGCCCCGCGGGACAGGGTGTAGGCAATCAGCCCCAGCATTTT
>TRBD2|TRBV7-9|few|TRBJ2-1
CASSPSSGFSYNEQFF
TGTGCCAGCAGCCCTTCTAGCGGGTTTTCCTACAATGAGCAGTTCTTC
>TRBD2|TRBV7-3|NA|TRBJ2-7
CASSLQAGSSYEQYF
TGTGCCAGCAGCTTACAAGCGGGGAGCTCCTACGAGCAGTACTTC